These T cell receptor beta chains were read from a single sample in a study of cytomegalovirus exposure and HLA in healthy donors. Profiled with immunoSEQ multiplex PCR; TCRdb holds only in-frame clones, not every one. The table includes approximately 130,000 clones, around 83% detected once. Sequenced: PBMCs. These receptors were obtained from a woman between 25 and 40 years old in good health and CMV-seropositive. CDR3s include the opening cysteine and the closing phenylalanine or tryptophan. Each record gives: D gene, J gene, clone size, V gene, CDR3 DNA, CDR3 protein. A D gene is named only where the DNA matches it firmly. Not every row has a clone size; where given, it reads once, few, many or a size class.

TRBD2	TRBJ2-3	NA	TRBV9	TGTGCCAGCAGCGTAGCTAGCGGGAGGGCCTATGCAGATACGCAGTATTTT	CASSVASGRAYADTQYF
TRBD1	TRBJ2-7	NA	TRBV29-1	TGCAGCGTTGAAGATCAGGGACAGGGCCTCTACGAGCAGTACTTC	CSVEDQGQGLYEQYF
NA	TRBJ1-5	NA	TRBV5-8	TGTGCCAGCAGCTTGCCAGGCCAGCCCCAGCATTTT	CASSLPGQPQHF
TRBD1	TRBJ2-1	NA	TRBV19	TGTGCCAGTAACCCACAGGGGGCGCATAACAATGAGCAGTTCTTC	CASNPQGAHNNEQFF
NA	TRBJ2-5	NA	TRBV1	TGCACCAGCAGCCAAGAACTAGCGGCTCAGGAGGCTCAAGAGACCCAGTACTTC	CTSSQELAAQEAQETQYF
TRBD1	TRBJ1-6	NA	TRBV19	TGTGCCAGTAGTTCTACCCGACAGGGGGGTTCACCCCTCCACTTT	CASSSTRQGGSPLHF
NA	TRBJ2-2	NA	TRBV18	TGTGCCAGCTCACCCCCTGCAGGGTTGAACCGTGGCACCGGGGAGCTGTTTTTT	CASSPPAGLNRGTGELFF
TRBD2	TRBJ2-7	NA	TRBV6-5	TGTGCCAGCAGTCCCGGGACTAAAAACGAGCAGTACTTC	CASSPGTKNEQYF
NA	TRBJ1-1	NA	TRBV6-1	TGTGCCAGCAGCCTCACAGGGCTGGACACTGAAGCTTTCTTT	CASSLTGLDTEAFF
TRBD1	TRBJ2-3	NA	TRBV6-1	TGTGCCAGCATTCGGACAGGGGGCGCAGATACGCAGTATTTT	CASIRTGGADTQYF
TRBD1	TRBJ2-7	NA	TRBV5-1	TGCGCCAGCAGCTTGATTCGGACAGGGAGTAGCGACGAGCAGTACTTC	CASSLIRTGSSDEQYF
TRBD1	TRBJ1-2	NA	TRBV11-2	TGTGCCAGCAGCTTAGTGCGGTACCGACAGGGCGGGACTGGCTACACCTTC	CASSLVRYRQGGTGYTF
NA	TRBJ2-5	NA	TRBV7-2	TGTGCCAGCAGCCTTTATCCCCCCTCCACGGAGAGAGAGACCCAGTACTTC	CASSLYPPSTERETQYF
TRBD2	TRBJ2-7	NA	TRBV7-9	TGTGCCAGCAGCCTCGCGGGGGTAGACTACGAGCAGTACTTC	CASSLAGVDYEQYF
TRBD1	TRBJ1-1	once	TRBV18	TGTGCCAGCTCGGCGTCAGGGGGCGCCTACACTGAAGCTTTCTTT	CASSASGGAYTEAFF
TRBD1	TRBJ2-7	NA	TRBV7-9	TGTGCCAGCAGCTTAGTGCCCGCCGGGACAGGGTCGGCCTACGAGCAGTACTTC	CASSLVPAGTGSAYEQYF
TRBD1	TRBJ2-2	NA	TRBV6-5	TGTGCCAGCAGGGGGACAGGGAACACCGGGGAGCTGTTTTTT	CASRGTGNTGELFF
TRBD1	TRBJ2-3	NA	TRBV2	TGTGCCAGCAGTACACTAAGGGACAGGGGGGTCACAGATACGCAGTATTTT	CASSTLRDRGVTDTQYF
TRBD1	TRBJ1-2	NA	TRBV18	TGTGCCAGCTCACCATACAGGGGAGAAGGCTACACCTTC	CASSPYRGEGYTF
TRBD2	TRBJ2-7	NA	TRBV2	TGTGCCAGCAGTGAAGCGCTAGCGGGATTAGGCCAGTACTTC	CASSEALAGLGQYF
TRBD2	TRBJ2-7	NA	TRBV11-1	TGTGCCAGCAGTTGGACTAGCGGGACCTACGAGCAGTACTTC	CASSWTSGTYEQYF
TRBD2	TRBJ2-1	NA	TRBV19	TGTGCCAGTACTCCCTTCGAGAGAGGGCCCAGGCGGACTAGAAATGAGCAGTTCTTC	CASTPFERGPRRTRNEQFF
NA	TRBJ2-7	NA	TRBV4-2	TGTGCCAGCAGCCAAGAAGGTAACCAGGGGCTTTACGAGCAGTACTTC	CASSQEGNQGLYEQYF
TRBD1	TRBJ2-7	NA	TRBV11-2	TGTGCCAGCAGCTTAGATAGTGCAGGACAGGGGAACGAGCAGTACTTC	CASSLDSAGQGNEQYF
TRBD2	TRBJ2-2	NA	TRBV2	TGTGCCAGCAGACCCGATAGCGGGGGTAATACCGGGGAGCTGTTTTTT	CASRPDSGGNTGELFF
TRBD2	TRBJ2-1	NA	TRBV6-5	TGTGCCAGCAGCCCACTAGCGGGAGGGCCTCATGAGCAGTTCTTC	CASSPLAGGPHEQFF
NA	TRBJ1-2	NA	TRBV7-9	TGTGCCAGCAGCTTAGAGCAATCCGGTTATGGCTACACCTTC	CASSLEQSGYGYTF
NA	TRBJ2-1	NA	TRBV9	TGTGCCAGCAGCGTAGAAAGCGGGTGGGGCGGTGAGCAGTTCTTC	CASSVESGWGGEQFF
TRBD1	TRBJ1-1	NA	TRBV14	TGTGCCAGCAGCCGACAGGGGAACACTGAAGCTTTCTTT	CASSRQGNTEAFF
NA	TRBJ1-1	NA	TRBV20-1	TGCAGTGCTAGATCCGGGACACAAGCTTTCTTT	CSARSGTQAFF
NA	TRBJ2-2	NA	TRBV5-4	TGTGCCAGCAAGACGGAGGCGGGAAACACCGGGGAGCTGTTTTTT	CASKTEAGNTGELFF
TRBD1	TRBJ1-5	NA	TRBV4-2	TGTGCCAGCAGCCAAGATGGGGGACAGGGGGATCAGCCCCAGCATTTT	CASSQDGGQGDQPQHF
NA	TRBJ2-1	NA	TRBV20-1	TGCAGTGTACCATCCAGGGAGCAGTTCTTC	CSVPSREQFF
NA	TRBJ2-7	few	TRBV7-9	TGTGCCAGCAGCCTACGGGATCCGGCGGGGCTACTCTCCTACGAGCAGTACTTC	CASSLRDPAGLLSYEQYF
NA	TRBJ2-7	NA	TRBV7-9	TGTGCCAGCAGCTTAGCCGTGAGCTCCTACGAGCAGTACTTC	CASSLAVSSYEQYF
NA	TRBJ2-7	few	TRBV28	TGTGCCAGCAGTTCTACGGGCTACGAGCAGTACTTC	CASSSTGYEQYF
NA	TRBJ2-1	NA	TRBV28	TGTGCCAGCAGTGGAGGCAATGAGCAGTTCTTC	CASSGGNEQFF
TRBD2	TRBJ2-3	NA	TRBV4-2	TGTGCCAGCAGCCAAGATGGGGCTAGCGGGGGGGTCACAGATACGCAGTATTTT	CASSQDGASGGVTDTQYF
NA	TRBJ2-5	NA	TRBV28	TGTGCCAGCAGTAACTCCCGGGAGACCCAGTACTTC	CASSNSRETQYF
NA	TRBJ2-7	NA	TRBV6-5	TGTGCCAGCAGTTACTCGGTCGGGTACGAGCAGTACTTC	CASSYSVGYEQYF
NA	TRBJ1-5	NA	TRBV15	TGTGCCACCCGGACAGCCCATAGCAATCAGCCCCAGCATTTT	CATRTAHSNQPQHF